The entry below describes one T cell receptor beta chain. The primer mix had 60 Vbeta and 13 Jbeta primers. The repertoire was sequenced with immunoSEQ multiplex PCR; TCRdb's copy has only in-frame clones and lacks some. The sample includes approximately 170,000 clones, roughly 79% seen only once; the top ten take 2% to 2.5%. Per germline, CDR1 SGHRS and CDR2 YFSETQ. The CDR3 covers 15 residues. V gave up 2 bases and J gave up 0 bases; unmatched junction bases: 4. These data originate in a study of cytomegalovirus exposure and HLA in healthy donors. The sequenced sample was PBMCs. This chain connects TRBV5-1 to TRBJ2-7; 8 positions match TRBD1. The TCR sequence derives from a woman aged 25 to 39 in good health and CMV-seropositive. The CDR3 nucleotides are TGCGCCAGCAGCTTAGGGGACAGGATCTCCTACGAGCAGTACTTC. The encoded protein is CASSLGDRISYEQYF.